This T cell receptor (beta chain) was retrieved from a study of response to subunit inactivated influenza vaccine (dated by TCRdb to the late 2010s). A note on the overall study: To follow how T cells responded to a trivalent subunit inactivated influenza vaccine, the researchers relied on deep quantitative profiling of the T cell receptor repertoire. Results the study describes overall, beyond this receptor: According to the authors, only a limited number of new T cells may be recruited by each seasonal influenza vaccination.

Library prep was done by RT-PCR. Sequencing was carried out with an Illumina HiSeq 2500. TCRdb reworked the public reads: Q25 trimming with fastp, MiXCR clone assembly, productive beta chains retained. CDR3 protein duplicates are merged, each entry listing the most common genes and DNA. This sample gives hundreds of thousands of distinct CDR3 sequences in total; 15% to 20% of them show up just once. The ten largest clonotypes hold about 3% of the sample. This clonotype came up many times. Its recognized antigen is unknown. No per-base quality is available; no much larger clone lies one base away. This material consisted of CD4+ T cells sorted from PBMCs, taken around 25 months after vaccination. The sequence derives from a man between 50 and 69 years old who received an inactivated influenza vaccine. Donor details come from another sample of the same person, matched by shared clones.

The DNA reads TGCAGCGCGTTAGCGGGAATACCGTTCTACGAGCAGTACTTC. This translates into CSALAGIPFYEQYF. Recombination linked TRBV29-1 to TRBJ2-7, and 8 bases in between align with TRBD2. V trim: 7 bases; J trim: 3 bases; unmatched bases: 11. The CDR3 runs 14 residues from the cysteine to the phenylalanine. Kept here is only the CDR3 DNA, which spans 42 bases and is read in frame from base 1. From a lookup of the germline V gene, CDR1 and CDR2 are SQVTM and ANQGSEA.